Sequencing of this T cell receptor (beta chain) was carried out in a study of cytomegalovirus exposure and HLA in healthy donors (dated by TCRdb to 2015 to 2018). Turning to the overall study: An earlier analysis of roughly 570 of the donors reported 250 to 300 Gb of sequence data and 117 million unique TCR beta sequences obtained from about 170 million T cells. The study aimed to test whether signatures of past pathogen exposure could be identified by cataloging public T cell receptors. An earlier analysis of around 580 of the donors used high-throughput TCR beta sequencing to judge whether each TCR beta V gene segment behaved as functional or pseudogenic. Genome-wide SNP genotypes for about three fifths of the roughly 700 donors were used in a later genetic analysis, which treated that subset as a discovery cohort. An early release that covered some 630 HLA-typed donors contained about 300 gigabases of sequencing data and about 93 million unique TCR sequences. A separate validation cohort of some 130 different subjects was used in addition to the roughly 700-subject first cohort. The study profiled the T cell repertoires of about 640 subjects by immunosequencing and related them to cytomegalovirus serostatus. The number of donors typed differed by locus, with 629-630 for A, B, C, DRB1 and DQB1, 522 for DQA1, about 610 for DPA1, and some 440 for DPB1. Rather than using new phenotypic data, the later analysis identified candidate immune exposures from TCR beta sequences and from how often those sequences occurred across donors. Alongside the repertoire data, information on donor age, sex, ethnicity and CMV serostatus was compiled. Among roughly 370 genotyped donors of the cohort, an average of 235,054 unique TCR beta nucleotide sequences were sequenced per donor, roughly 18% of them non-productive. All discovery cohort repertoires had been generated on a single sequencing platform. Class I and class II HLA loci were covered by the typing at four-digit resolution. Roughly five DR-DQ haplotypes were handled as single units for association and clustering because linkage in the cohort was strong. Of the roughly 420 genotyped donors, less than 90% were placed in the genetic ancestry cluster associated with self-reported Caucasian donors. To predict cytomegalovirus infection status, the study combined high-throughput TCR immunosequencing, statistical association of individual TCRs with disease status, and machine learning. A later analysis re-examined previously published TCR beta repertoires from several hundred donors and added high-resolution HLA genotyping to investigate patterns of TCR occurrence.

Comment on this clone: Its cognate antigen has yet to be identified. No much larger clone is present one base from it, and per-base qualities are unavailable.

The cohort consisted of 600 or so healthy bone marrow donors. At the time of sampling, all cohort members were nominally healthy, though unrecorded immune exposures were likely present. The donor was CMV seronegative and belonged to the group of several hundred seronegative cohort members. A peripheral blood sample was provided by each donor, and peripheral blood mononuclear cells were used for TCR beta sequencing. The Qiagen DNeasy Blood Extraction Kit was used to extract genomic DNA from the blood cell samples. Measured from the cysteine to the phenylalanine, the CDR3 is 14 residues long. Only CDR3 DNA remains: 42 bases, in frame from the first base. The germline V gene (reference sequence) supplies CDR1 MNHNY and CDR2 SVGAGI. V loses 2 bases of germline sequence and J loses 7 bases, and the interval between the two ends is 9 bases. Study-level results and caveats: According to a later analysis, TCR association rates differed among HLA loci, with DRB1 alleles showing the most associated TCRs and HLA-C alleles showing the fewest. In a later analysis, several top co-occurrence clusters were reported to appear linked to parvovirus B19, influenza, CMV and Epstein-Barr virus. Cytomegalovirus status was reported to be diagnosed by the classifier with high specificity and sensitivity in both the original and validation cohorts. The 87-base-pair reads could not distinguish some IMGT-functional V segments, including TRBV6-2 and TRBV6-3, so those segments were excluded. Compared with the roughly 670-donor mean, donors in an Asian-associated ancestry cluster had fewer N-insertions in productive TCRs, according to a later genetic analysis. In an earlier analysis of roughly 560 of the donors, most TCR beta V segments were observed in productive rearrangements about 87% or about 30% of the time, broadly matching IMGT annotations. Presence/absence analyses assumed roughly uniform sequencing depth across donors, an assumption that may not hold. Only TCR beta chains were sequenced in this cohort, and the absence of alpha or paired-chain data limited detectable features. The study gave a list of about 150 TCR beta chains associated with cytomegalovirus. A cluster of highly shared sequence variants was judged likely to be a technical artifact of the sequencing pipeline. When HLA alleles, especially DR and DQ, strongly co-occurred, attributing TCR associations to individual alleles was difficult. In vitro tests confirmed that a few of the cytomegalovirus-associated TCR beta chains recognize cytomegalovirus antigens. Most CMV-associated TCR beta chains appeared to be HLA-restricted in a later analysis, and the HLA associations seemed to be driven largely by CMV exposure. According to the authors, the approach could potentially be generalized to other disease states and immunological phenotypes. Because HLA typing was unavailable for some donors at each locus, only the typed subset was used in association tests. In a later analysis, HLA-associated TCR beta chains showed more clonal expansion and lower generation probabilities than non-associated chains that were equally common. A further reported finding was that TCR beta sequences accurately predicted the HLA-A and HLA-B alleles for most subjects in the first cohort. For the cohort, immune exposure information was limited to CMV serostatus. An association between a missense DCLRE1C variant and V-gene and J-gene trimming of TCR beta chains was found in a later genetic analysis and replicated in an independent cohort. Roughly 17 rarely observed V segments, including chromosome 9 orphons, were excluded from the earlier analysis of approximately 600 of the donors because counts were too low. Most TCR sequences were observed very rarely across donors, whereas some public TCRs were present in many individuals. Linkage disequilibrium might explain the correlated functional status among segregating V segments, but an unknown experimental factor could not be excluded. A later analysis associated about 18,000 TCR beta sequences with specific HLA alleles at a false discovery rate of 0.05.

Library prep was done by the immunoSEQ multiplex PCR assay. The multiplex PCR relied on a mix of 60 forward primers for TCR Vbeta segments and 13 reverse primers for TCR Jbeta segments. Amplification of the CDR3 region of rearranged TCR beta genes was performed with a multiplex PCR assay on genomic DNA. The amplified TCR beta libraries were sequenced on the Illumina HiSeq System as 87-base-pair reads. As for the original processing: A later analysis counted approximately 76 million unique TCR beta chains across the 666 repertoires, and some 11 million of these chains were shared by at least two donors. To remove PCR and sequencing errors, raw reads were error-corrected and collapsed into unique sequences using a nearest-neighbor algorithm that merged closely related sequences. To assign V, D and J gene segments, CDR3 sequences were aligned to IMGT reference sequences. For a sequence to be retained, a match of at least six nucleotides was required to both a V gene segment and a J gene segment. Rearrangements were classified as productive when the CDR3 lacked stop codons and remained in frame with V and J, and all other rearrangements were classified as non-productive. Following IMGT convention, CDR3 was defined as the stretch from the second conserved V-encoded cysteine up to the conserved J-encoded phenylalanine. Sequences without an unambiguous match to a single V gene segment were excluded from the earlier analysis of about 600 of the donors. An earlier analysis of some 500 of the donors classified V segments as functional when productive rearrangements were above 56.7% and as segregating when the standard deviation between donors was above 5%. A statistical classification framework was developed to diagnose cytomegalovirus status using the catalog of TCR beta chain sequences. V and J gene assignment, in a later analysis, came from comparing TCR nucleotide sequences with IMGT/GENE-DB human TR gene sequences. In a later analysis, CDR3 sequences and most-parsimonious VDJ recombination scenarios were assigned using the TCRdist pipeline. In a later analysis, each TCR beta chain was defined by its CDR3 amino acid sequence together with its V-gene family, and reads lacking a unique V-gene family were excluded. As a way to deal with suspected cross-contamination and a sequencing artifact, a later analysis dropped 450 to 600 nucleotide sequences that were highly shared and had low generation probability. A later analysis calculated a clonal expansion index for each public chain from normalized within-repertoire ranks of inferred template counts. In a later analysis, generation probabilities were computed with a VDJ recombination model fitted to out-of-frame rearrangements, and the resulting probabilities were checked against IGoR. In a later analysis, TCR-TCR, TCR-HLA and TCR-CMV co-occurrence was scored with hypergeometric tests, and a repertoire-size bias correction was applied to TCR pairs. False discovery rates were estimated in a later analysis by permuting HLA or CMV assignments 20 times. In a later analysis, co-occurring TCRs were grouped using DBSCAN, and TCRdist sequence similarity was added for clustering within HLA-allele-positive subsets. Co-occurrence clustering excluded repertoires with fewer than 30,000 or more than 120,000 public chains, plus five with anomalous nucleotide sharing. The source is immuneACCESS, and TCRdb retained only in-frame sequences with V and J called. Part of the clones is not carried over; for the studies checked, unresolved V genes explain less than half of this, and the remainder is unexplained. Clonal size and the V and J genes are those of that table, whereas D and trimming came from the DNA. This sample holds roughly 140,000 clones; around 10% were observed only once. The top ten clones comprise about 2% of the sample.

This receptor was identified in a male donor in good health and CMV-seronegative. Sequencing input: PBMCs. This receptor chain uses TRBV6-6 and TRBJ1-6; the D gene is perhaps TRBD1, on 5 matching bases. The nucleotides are TGTGCCAGCAGTTACATGCAGGGAAATTCACCCCTCCACTTT. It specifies CASSYMQGNSPLHF.